The clone carrying this TCR beta chain was seen repeatedly, ten times or more. Its antigen is not known. The time point here: patch test 1, 2 weeks after DPC sensitization. Regarding treatment: therapeutic diphenylcyclopropenone sensitization with weekly scalp DPC. For the library, individual cDNA molecules each received unique molecular identifiers. TCRdb re-called the RACE reads through MiXCR, storing one row per CDR3 protein. The table includes approximately 350,000 distinct CDR3 sequences, approximately 6.3% detected once. The CDR3 sequence is 15 residues long. V dropped 4 bases and J dropped 5 bases, with 15 bases sitting between them. Germline CDR1 SGDLS, CDR2 YYNGEE. These data belong to a study of human T cells and chemical hapten exposure. Whole-study context: Per-sample TCR yield variability stemmed mainly from small pooled library volume differences. Findings and limits, study-wide: DPC sensitization left the count of TCRs above 1 in 1000 unchanged. Large CDR3 similarity clusters arose significantly more often from expanded TCRs than from controls.

The sequences come from whole blood, collected in connection with sensitization to the hapten diphenylcyclopropenone (DPC). The origin of this receptor is a woman aged 18-29 years with alopecia areata. Some clones in this sample may be carry-over from other donors' samples. The V and J genes are TRBV9 and TRBJ1-4, with D unclear. This CDR3 reads CASSPRELINEKLFF. As DNA, the CDR3 is TGTGCCAGCAGCCCCCGGGAACTGATCAATGAAAAACTGTTTTTT.